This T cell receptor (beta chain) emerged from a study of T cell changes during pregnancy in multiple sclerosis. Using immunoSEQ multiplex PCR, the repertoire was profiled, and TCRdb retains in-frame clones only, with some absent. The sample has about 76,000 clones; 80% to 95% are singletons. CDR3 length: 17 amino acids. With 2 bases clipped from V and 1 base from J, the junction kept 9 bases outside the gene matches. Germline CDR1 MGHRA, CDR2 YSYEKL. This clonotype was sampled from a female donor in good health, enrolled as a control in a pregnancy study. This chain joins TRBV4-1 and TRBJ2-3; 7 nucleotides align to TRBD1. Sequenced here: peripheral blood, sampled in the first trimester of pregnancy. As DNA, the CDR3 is TGCGCCAGCAGCCAAACGGGACAGTTTCAGGGCACAGATACGCAGTATTTT. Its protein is CASSQTGQFQGTDTQYF.